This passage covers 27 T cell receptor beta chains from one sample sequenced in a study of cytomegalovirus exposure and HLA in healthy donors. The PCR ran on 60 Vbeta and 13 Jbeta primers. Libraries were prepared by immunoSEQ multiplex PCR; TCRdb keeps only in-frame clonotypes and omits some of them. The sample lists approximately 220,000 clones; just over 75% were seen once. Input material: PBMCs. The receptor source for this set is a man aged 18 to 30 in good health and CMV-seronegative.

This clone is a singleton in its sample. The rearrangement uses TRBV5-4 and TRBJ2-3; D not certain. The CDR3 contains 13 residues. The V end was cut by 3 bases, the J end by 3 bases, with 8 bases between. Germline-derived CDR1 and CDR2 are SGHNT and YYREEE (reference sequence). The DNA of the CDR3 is TGTGCCAGCAGCTCTCCGGTAACAGATACGCAGTATTTT. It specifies CASSSPVTDTQYF.

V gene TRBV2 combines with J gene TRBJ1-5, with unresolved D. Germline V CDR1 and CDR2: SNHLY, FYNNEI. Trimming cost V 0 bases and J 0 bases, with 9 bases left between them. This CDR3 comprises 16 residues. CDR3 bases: TGTGCCAGCAGTGAAGCGCTAGGATTTAGCAATCAGCCCCAGCATTTT. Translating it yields CASSEALGFSNQPQHF.

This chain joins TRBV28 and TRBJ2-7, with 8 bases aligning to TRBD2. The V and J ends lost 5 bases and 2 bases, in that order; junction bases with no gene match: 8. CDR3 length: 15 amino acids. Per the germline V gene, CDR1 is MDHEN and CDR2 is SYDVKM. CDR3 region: CASSPHGGAPYEQYF. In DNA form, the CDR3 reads TGTGCCAGCAGTCCTCACGGGGGGGCCCCCTACGAGCAGTACTTC.

CDR3 loop: CASSLNSIATDTQYF. The CDR3 bases are TGTGCCAGCAGTTTAAACAGTATCGCCACAGATACGCAGTATTTT. This chain joins TRBV28 and TRBJ2-3; D remains ambiguous. The V gene lost 2 bases and the J gene lost 2 bases, with 11 bases spanning the gap. The CDR3 length is 15 residues. In germline, CDR1 is MDHEN, CDR2 SYDVKM.

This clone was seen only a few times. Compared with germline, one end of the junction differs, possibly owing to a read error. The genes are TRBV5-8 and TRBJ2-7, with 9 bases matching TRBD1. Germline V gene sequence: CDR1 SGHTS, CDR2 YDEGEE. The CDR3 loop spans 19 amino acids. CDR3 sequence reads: CASTLALTPGQGAFYEQYF. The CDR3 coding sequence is TGTGCCAGCACCTTGGCCCTAACCCCGGGACAGGGTGCATTCTACGAGCAGTACTTC.

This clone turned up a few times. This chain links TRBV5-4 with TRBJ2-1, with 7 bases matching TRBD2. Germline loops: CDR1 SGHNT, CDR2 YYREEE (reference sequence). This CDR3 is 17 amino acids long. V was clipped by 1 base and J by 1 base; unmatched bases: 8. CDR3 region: CASSLYYAGESYNEQFF. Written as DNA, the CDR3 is TGTGCCAGCAGCTTGTATTACGCGGGAGAGTCCTACAATGAGCAGTTCTTC.

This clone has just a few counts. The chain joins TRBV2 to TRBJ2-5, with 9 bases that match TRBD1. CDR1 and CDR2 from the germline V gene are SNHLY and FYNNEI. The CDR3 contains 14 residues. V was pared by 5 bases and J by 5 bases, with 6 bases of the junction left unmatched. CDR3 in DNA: TGTGCCAGCAGTTGGGACAGGGTATCGGAGACCCAGTACTTC. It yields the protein CASSWDRVSETQYF.

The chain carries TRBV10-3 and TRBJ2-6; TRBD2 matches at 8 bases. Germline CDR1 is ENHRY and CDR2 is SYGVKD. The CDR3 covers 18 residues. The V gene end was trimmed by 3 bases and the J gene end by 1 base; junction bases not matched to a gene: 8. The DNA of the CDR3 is TGTGCCATCAGTGACCCGGGACTAGAAAGGTCTGGGGCCAACGTCCTGACTTTC. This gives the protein CAISDPGLERSGANVLTF.

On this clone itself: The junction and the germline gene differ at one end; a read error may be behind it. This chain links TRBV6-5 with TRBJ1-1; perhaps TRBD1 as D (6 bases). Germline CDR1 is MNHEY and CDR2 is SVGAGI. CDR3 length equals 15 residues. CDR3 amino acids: CASSLNRDSNTDAFF. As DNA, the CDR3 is TGTGCCAGCAGTTTAAACAGGGATTCGAACACTGACGCTTTCTTT.

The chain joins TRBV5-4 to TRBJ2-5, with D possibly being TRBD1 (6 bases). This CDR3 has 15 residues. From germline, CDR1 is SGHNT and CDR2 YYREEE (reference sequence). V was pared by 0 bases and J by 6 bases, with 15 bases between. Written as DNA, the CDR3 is TGTGCCAGCAGCTTGGCCGTGACAGGCTCTAAGACCCAGTACTTC. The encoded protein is CASSLAVTGSKTQYF.

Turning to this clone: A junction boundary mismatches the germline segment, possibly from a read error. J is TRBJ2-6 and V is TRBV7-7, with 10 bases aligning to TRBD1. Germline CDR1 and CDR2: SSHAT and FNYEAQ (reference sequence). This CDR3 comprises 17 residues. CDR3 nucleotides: TGTGCTAGCAGCTTAACGACAGGGGGCGCCGGGGCCAACGTCCTGACTTTC. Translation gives CASSLTTGGAGANVLTF.

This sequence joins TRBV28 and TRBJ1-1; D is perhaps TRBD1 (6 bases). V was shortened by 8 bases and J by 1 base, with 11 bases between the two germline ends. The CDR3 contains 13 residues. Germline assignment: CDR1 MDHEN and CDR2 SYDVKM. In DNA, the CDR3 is TGTGCCAGCTACAGGGATCCGAACACTGAAGCTTTCTTT. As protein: CASYRDPNTEAFF. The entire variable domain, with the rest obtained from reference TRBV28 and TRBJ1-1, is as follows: DVKVTQSSRYLVKRTGEKVFLECVQDMDHENMFWYRQDPGLGLRLIYFSYDVKMKEKGDIPEGYSVSREKKERFSLILESASTNQTSMYLCASYRDPNTEAFFGQGTRLTVV.

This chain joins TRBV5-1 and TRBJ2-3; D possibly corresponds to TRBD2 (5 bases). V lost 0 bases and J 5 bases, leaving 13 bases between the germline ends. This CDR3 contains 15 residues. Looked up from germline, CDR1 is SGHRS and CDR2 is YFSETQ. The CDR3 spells CASSLERHGKDTQYF. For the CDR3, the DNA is TGCGCCAGCAGCTTGGAACGGCACGGGAAAGATACGCAGTATTTT.

CDR3 nucleotides: TGTGCCAGCAGCTTTACAGGGGTTGGGAACAATGAGCAGTTCTTC. Translating it yields CASSFTGVGNNEQFF. The chain has TRBV7-9 and TRBJ2-1, with 7 bases aligning to TRBD1. J lost 5 bases, V lost 3 bases, and 7 bases had no gene match. This CDR3 has 15 residues. The germline CDR1 and CDR2 sequences are SEHNR and FQNEAQ (reference sequence).

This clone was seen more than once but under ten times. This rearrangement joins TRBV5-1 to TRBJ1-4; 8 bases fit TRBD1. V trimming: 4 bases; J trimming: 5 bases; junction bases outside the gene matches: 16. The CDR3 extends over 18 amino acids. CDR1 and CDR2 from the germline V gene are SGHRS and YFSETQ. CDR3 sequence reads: CASSGYRDSQGANEKLFF. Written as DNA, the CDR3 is TGCGCCAGCAGCGGCTACCGGGACAGCCAGGGGGCCAATGAAAAACTGTTTTTT.

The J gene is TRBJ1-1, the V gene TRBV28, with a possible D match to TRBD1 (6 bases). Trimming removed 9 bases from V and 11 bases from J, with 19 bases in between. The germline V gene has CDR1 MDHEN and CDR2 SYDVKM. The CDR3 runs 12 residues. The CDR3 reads CASFQDGQKAFF. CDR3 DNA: TGTGCCAGTTTTCAAGACGGACAGAAGGCTTTCTTT.

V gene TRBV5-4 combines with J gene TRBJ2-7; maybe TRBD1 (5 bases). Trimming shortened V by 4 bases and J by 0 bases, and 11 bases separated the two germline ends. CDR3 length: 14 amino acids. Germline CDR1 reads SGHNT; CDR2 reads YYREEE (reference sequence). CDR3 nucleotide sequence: TGTGCCAGCAGCGGTTCAGGGTACTCCTACGAGCAGTACTTC. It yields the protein CASSGSGYSYEQYF.

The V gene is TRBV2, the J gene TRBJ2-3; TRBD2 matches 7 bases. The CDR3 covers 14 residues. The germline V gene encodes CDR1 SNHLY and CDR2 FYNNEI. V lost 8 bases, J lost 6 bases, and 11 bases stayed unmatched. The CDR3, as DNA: TGTGCCAGCTCGTTCGAGCGGGATTTGGATACGCAGTATTTT. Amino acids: CASSFERDLDTQYF.

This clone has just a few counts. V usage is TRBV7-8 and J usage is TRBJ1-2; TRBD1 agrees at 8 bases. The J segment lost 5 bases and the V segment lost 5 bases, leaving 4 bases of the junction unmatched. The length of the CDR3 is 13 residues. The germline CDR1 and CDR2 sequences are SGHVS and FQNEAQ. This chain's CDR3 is CASSPTGVYGYTF. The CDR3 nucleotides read TGTGCCAGCAGCCCGACAGGGGTGTATGGCTACACCTTC.

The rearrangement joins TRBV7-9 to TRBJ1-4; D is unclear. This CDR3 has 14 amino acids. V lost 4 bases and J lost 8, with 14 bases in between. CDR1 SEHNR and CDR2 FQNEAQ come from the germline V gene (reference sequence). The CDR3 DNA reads TGTGCCAGCAGCTCCGTCGGAGGGAGCGAAAAACTGTTTTTT. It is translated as CASSSVGGSEKLFF.

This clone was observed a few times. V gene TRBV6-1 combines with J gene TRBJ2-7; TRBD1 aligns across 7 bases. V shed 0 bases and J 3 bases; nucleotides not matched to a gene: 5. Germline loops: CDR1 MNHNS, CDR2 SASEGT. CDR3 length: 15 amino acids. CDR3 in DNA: TGTGCCAGCAGTGAAGCAGGGGGCGCAGGCTACGAGCAGTACTTC. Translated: CASSEAGGAGYEQYF.

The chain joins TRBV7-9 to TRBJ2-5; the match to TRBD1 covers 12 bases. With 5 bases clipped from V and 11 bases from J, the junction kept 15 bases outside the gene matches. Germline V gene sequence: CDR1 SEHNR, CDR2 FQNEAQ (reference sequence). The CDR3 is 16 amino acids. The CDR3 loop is CASSPSAGQGAREQYF. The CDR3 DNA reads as TGTGCCAGCAGCCCCTCCGCGGGACAGGGGGCAAGGGAGCAGTACTTC.

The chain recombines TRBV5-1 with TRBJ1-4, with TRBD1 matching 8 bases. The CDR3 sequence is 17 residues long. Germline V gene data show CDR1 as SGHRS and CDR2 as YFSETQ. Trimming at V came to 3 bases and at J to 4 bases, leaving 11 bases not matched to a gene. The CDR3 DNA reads TGCGCCAGCAGCTCACGTAGTAGACAGGGGAGTAATGAAAAACTGTTTTTT. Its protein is CASSSRSRQGSNEKLFF. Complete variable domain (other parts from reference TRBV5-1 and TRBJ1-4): KAGVTQTPRYLIKTRGQQVTLSCSPISGHRSVSWYQQTPGQGLQFLFEYFSETQRNKGNFPGRFSGRQFSNSRSEMNVSTLELGDSALYLCASSSRSRQGSNEKLFFGSGTQLSVL.

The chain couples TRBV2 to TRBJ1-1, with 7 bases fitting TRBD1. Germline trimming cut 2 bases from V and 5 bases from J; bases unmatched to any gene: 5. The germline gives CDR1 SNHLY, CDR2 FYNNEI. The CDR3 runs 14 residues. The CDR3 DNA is TGTGCCAGCAGTGAATGGACAGGCAATACTGAAGCTTTCTTT. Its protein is CASSEWTGNTEAFF.

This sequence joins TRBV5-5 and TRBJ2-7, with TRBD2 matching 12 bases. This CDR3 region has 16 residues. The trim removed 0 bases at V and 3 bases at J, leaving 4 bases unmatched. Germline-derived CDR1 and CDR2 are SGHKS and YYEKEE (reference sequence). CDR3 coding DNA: TGTGCCAGCAGCTTGGGGGGGACTAGCGGGCTCTACGAGCAGTACTTC. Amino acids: CASSLGGTSGLYEQYF. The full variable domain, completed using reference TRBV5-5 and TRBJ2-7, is DAGVTQSPTHLIKTRGQQVTLRCSPISGHKSVSWYQQVLGQGPQFIFQYYEKEERGRGNFPDRFSARQFPNYSSELNVNALLLGDSALYLCASSLGGTSGLYEQYFGPGTRLTVT.

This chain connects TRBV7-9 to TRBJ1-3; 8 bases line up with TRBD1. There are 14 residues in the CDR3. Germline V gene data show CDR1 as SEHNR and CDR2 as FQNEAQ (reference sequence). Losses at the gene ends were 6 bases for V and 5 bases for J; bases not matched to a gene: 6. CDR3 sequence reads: CASSYQGARNTIYF. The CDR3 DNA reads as TGTGCCAGCAGTTACCAGGGGGCGAGAAACACCATATATTTT. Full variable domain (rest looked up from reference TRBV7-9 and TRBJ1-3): DTGVSQNPRHKITKRGQNVTFRCDPISEHNRLYWYRQTLGQGPEFLTYFQNEAQLEKSRLLSDRFSAERPKGSFSTLEIQRTEQGDSAMYLCASSYQGARNTIYFGEGSWLTVV.

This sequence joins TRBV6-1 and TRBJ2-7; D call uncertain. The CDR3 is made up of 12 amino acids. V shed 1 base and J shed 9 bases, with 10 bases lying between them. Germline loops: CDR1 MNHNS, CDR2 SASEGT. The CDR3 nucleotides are TGTGCCAGCAGTGAAGGCGACTCCCGGCAGTACTTC. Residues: CASSEGDSRQYF.